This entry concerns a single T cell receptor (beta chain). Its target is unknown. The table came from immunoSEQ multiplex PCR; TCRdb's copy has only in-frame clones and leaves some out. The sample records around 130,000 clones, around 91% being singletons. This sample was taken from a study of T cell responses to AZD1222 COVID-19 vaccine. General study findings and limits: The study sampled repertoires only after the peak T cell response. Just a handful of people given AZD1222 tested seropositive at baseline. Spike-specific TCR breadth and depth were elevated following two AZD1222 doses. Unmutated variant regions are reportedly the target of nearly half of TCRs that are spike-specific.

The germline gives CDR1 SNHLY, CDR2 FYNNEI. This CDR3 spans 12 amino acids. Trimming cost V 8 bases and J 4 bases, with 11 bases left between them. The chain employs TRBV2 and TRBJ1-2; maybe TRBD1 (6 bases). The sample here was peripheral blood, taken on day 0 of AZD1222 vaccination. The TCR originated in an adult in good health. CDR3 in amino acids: CASRDRSYGYTF. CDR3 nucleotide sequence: TGTGCCAGCCGCGACAGGAGCTATGGCTACACCTTC.